This T cell receptor (beta chain) appears in the sequencing data of a study of blood T cell repertoires in COVID-19. About the research overall: The study drew acute and convalescent COVID-19 samples from the United States, Italy and Spain. PBMCs, B-cell-depleted T cells, or T cells provided the cDNA or gDNA that made up the material.

The CDR3 covers 14 residues. V shed 4 bases and J 8 bases; nucleotides not matched to a gene: 7. Per germline, CDR1 SGHRS and CDR2 YFSETQ. Sequenced by immunoSEQ multiplex PCR; TCRdb stores in-frame clones only, minus some. The sample holds some 46,000 clones; approximately 88% are singletons and the top ten take around 8.3%. The rearrangement joins TRBV5-1 to TRBJ2-1; the match to TRBD1 covers 9 bases. Source material: peripheral blood. The TCR sequence derives from a man in his forties or fifties with acute or convalescent COVID-19. The CDR3 DNA reads TGCGCCAGCAGCGGACAGGGGATGATCGATGAGCAGTTCTTC. This translates into CASSGQGMIDEQFF.